This T cell receptor beta chain was captured by sequencing in a study of blood T cell repertoires in COVID-19. Profiled with immunoSEQ multiplex PCR; TCRdb holds only in-frame clones, not every one. Here the sample spans about 250,000 clones, around 82% being singletons. Germline values: CDR1 MNHEY, CDR2 SVGEGT. Trimming cost V 6 bases and J 3 bases, with 8 bases left between them. The CDR3 contains 13 residues. This clonotype originated in a man over 45 with active or convalescent COVID-19. The V gene is TRBV6-2 or TRBV6-3, the J gene TRBJ2-2; unclear D gene. Sequencing was carried out using peripheral blood. CDR3 DNA sequence: TGTGCCAGCAGCCTGTCGTACACCGGGGAGCTGTTTTTT. Its protein product is CASSLSYTGELFF.